The clone carrying this TCR beta chain has only a few counts. The sample originates from a study of cytomegalovirus exposure and HLA in healthy donors. Primers included in the PCR were 60 Vbeta and 13 Jbeta primers. This table comes from immunoSEQ multiplex PCR, and its TCRdb copy is limited to in-frame clones, with some not included. The sample includes some 130,000 clones, around three quarters of them seen just once. The CDR3 covers 15 residues. Germline V lookup: CDR1 SQVTM, CDR2 ANQGSEA. Trimming removed 4 bases from V and 4 bases from J; junction bases left unmatched: 12. The source is a man aged 30 to 39 in good health. The chain combines TRBV29-1 with TRBJ1-2, with 7 positions matching TRBD1. Material: PBMCs. This chain's CDR3 is CSVALSATGIYGYTF. CDR3 nucleotide sequence: TGCAGCGTTGCTTTGTCCGCGACAGGGATCTATGGCTACACCTTC.